Listed here is a single TCR beta chain. Germline V gene sequence: CDR1 SNHLY, CDR2 FYNNEI. Trimming removed 4 bases from V and 8 bases from J, with 17 bases in between. The CDR3 has 14 amino acids. The sample belongs to a study of blood T cell repertoires in COVID-19. Study background: Specimens from acute and convalescent COVID-19 originated in the United States, Italy and Spain. T cells, B-cell-depleted T cells, or PBMCs supplied cDNA or gDNA.

As originally analysed: The authors estimated nucleated cell counts from reference gene primer amplification. Produced via immunoSEQ multiplex PCR; TCRdb's table is partial and in-frame only. Clonal size and the V and J genes are those of that table, whereas D and trimming came from the DNA. The sample lists under 200,000 clones; about 87% were seen once. The genes are TRBV2 and TRBJ1-2; D unclear. This TCR came from a woman aged 60-75 years who had recovered from COVID-19. The sample consisted of peripheral blood. The CDR3 loop reads CASSGESPGSGYTF. CDR3 sequence (DNA): TGTGCCAGCAGTGGAGAGTCCCCCGGGAGCGGCTACACCTTC.